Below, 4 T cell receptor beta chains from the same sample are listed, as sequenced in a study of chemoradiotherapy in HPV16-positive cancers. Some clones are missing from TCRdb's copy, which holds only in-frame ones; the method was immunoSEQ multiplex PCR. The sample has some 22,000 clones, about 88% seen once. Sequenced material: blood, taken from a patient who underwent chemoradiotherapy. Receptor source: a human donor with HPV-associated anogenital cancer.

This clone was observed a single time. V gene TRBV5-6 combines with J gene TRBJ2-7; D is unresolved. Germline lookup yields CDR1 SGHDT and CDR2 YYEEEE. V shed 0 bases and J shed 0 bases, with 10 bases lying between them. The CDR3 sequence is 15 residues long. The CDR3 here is CASSLGTVYSYEQYF. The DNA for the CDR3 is TGTGCCAGCAGCTTGGGGACGGTTTACTCCTACGAGCAGTACTTC.

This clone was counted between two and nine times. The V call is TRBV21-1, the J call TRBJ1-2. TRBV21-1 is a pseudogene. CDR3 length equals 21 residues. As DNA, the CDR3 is TGTGCCAGCAGCTCCCTAGGAGGGGTGAGAGCCGCGACGAGTTTGAGCTATGGCTACACCTTC. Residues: CASSSLGGVRAATSLSYGYTF.

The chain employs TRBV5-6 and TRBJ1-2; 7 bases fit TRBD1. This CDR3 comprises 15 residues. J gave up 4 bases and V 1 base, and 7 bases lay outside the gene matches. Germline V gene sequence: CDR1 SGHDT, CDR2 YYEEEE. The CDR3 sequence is CASSLMGGQSYGYTF. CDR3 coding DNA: TGTGCCAGCAGCTTGATGGGGGGACAGTCCTATGGCTACACCTTC. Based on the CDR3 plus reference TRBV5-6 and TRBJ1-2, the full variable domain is DAGVTQSPTHLIKTRGQQVTLRCSPKSGHDTVSWYQQALGQGPQFIFQYYEEEERQRGNFPDRFSGHQFPNYSSELNVNALLLGDSALYLCASSLMGGQSYGYTFGSGTRLTVV.

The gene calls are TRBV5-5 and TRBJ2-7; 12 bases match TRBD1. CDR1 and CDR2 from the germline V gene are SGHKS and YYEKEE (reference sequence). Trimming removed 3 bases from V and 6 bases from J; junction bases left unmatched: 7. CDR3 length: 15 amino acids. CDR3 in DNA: TGTGCCAGCAGCTGGGGACAGGGGGCGGGCGGCGAGCAGTACTTC. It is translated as CASSWGQGAGGEQYF.